This TCR beta chain is drawn from a study of T-cell memory formation after mild COVID-19 (dated by TCRdb to about 2021). Looking at the study overall: TCR sequence clusters from the two donors were found to be largely donor specific. T-cell clones expanding and contracting after mild COVID-19 in a couple of donors were tracked by longitudinal TCRalpha and TCRbeta repertoire sequencing. Two young, previously healthy adult volunteers made up the cohort, one male and one female. Broader findings and caveats from the paper: The second-wave clones that peaked on day 37 were not confirmed to be SARS-CoV-2 specific. Only two mild cases were covered by the study, and larger cohorts that include severe cases with pre-infection samples were considered necessary. Contracting CD4+ clones were found mainly in CM and EM memory subsets, while CD8+ clones were enriched in EMRA. Some responding clones were detected in pre-infection memory, which suggested that pre-existing cross-reactive memory T cells had joined the SARS-CoV-2 response. Clones that contracted from day 15 to 85 showed balanced CD4/CD8 phenotypes, whereas a second wave of clones that expanded from day 15 to 37 leaned towards CD4+.

Ficoll-Paque density gradient centrifugation was used to isolate PBMCs. These reads were obtained on an Illumina NovaSeq 6000. TCRalpha and TCRbeta cDNA libraries were constructed by 5'RACE with constant-segment primers, with sample barcodes and unique molecular identifiers being introduced. RNA was extracted from every sample with Trizol reagent. Library amplification was performed in two PCR steps, and a second sample barcode and Illumina TruSeq adapters were introduced in the second step. The libraries were sequenced on an Illumina NovaSeq using 2 x 150 bp paired-end reads. The study's processing was this. Demultiplexing of reads and collapsing into UMI-guided consensus sequences were performed with migec v1.2.7. Using mixcr v2.1.11, the UMI consensuses were aligned to TRA and TRB V and J templates and assembled into clonotypes. A clonotype was counted as expanded or contracted only if both edgeR and NoisET called the change significant, with noise models trained on biological replicates. edgeR calls used a false discovery rate-adjusted p below 0.01 and a log2 fold-change threshold of 1. As an exploratory analysis of dynamics, max-normalized trajectories of the 1000 most abundant clonotypes were examined with PCA combined with hierarchical clustering. The CD4 or CD8 phenotype of responding clones was assigned using the separately sequenced CD4+ and CD8+ repertoires. TCRdb ran its own pipeline on the public reads, namely fastp trimming at Q25 and MiXCR clone calling, and kept in-frame beta chains. Identical CDR3 proteins give one entry, which carries the most common genes and DNA. What appears here as the V and J calls and clone size reflects TCRdb's work, not the paper's. This sample comprises some 300,000 distinct CDR3 sequences, 19% of them detected only once. In total, the top ten clones hold roughly 21% of the sample.

Trimming takes 5 bases from V and 9 bases from J, and the germline ends sit 14 bases apart. From the germline V gene (reference sequence), CDR1 is DFQATT and CDR2 is SNEGSKA. The CDR3 measures 13 amino acids from cysteine to phenylalanine. CDR3 DNA is the only sequence kept; it has 39 bases, read in frame from the first base. In the case of this clonotype: Which antigen it targets is not known. No much larger clone is present one base from it, and per-base qualities are unavailable.

Sequencing was carried out using PBMCs or a T cell subset sorted from them (not recorded which). The V and J genes are TRBV20-1 and TRBJ1-6, with a weak D call of TRBD1 (5 bases match). The source is a man younger than 35 who had mild COVID-19 (a few samples of this study predate the infection). The sample titles of this study are shuffled in the database, so cell type and time point are left out; the donor was told from shared clones. The CDR3 reads as follows: CSAPRAQGSPLHF. Read as DNA, the sequence is TGCAGTGCTCCCCGGGCCCAGGGTTCACCCCTCCACTTT.